This paragraph reports one TCR beta chain. As yet, its antigen is unknown. The sample belongs to a study of lymphopenia after photon versus proton radiotherapy. V lost 2 bases and J lost 7; bases outside the gene matches: 2. The CDR3 spans 12 residues. In germline, CDR1 is MDHEN, CDR2 SYDVKM. Profiled with immunoSEQ multiplex PCR; TCRdb holds only in-frame clones, not every one. The sample carries roughly 76,000 clones, 85% to 95% recorded once. Overall study findings and caveats: Photon-treated patients lost naive T cells and TCR diversity; proton-treated stayed stable. Authors raise, but do not show, better survival with proton therapy.

Sequencing was performed on peripheral blood, taken from a patient treated with photon-based radiotherapy. V is TRBV28 and J is TRBJ2-7, with 7 bases fitting TRBD2. The sequence derives from a middle-aged woman with cholangiocarcinoma. The chain's CDR3 is CASSLGGGEQYF. The CDR3 DNA sequence: TGTGCCAGCAGTTTAGGGGGGGGAGAGCAGTACTTC.